One sample yielded the 18 T cell receptor beta chains listed below, sequenced in a study of T cells in Graves' hyperthyroidism and ophthalmopathy (dated by TCRdb to 2018 to 2020). The library was built by means of multiplex PCR. Sequencing was performed on an Illumina HiSeq 2000. Amplification of TCR beta CDR3 regions was carried out from RNA transcripts. The first round of RT-PCR for the TCR CDR3 was performed with the HTBI primer set and the Qiagen OneStep RT-PCR kit. TCRdb reprocessed the public reads (quality trimming at Q25 with fastp, clone calling with MiXCR) and kept in-frame beta chains. Here each entry gathers all rows of one CDR3 protein and keeps the most common genes and DNA. Within this sample are approximately 630,000 distinct CDR3 sequences, with under 20% of them counted one time only. The top ten clonotypes cover 3% to 4% of the sample. The sequenced material came from blood. The receptor source for this set is a woman aged 25 to 45 with Graves' hyperthyroidism.

The rearrangement links TRBV3-1 to TRBJ2-7; TRBD2 agrees at 9 bases. The J segment lost 6 bases and the V segment lost 7 bases, leaving 10 bases of the junction unmatched. CDR1 is LGHDT, CDR2 YNNKEL, per germline (reference sequence). The CDR3 loop spans 14 amino acids. As DNA, the CDR3 is TGTGCCAGCATGGGGAGGACTAGCGTCTCCGAGCAGTACTTC. This translates into CASMGRTSVSEQYF.

The sample holds many counts of this clonotype. This chain uses TRBV6-1 with TRBJ1-1; 7 nucleotides match TRBD1. Germline assignment: CDR1 MNHNS and CDR2 SASEGT. The CDR3 is 15 amino acids. The junction had 12 bases not matched to a gene; V was cut back by 7 bases and J by 4 bases. The CDR3 reads CASIRDRGISTEAFF. The CDR3 nucleotides are TGTGCCAGCATCCGGGACAGAGGGATTAGCACTGAAGCTTTCTTT.

This clonotype was counted many times. The rearrangement joins TRBV6-1 to TRBJ2-2, with 7 bases aligning to TRBD2. Germline-derived CDR1 and CDR2 are MNHNS and SASEGT. The CDR3 runs 16 residues. V was pared by 4 bases and J by 5 bases, with 10 bases of the junction left unmatched. The CDR3 DNA sequence: TGTGCCAGCAGTGGACAGACTAGCCGGGGAACCGGGGAGCTGTTTTTT. It yields the protein CASSGQTSRGTGELFF.

This sequence joins TRBV6-1 and TRBJ2-4; D perhaps matches TRBD1 (5 bases). V was shortened by 9 bases and J by 0 bases, with 15 bases between the two germline ends. Germline loops: CDR1 MNHNS, CDR2 SASEGT. The CDR3 has 15 amino acids. The DNA for the CDR3 is TGTGCCAGTAGAATCCCAGGGCTAGCCAAAAACATTCAGTACTTC. As protein: CASRIPGLAKNIQYF.

The table lists this clonotype with many counts. V and J are TRBV9 and TRBJ2-5; tentatively, D is TRBD1 (5 bases). In germline, CDR1 is SGDLS, CDR2 YYNGEE. The CDR3 is made up of 17 amino acids. V was pared by 2 bases and J by 5 bases, with 22 bases between. The CDR3 sequence: CASSVGSPGRGYETQYF. CDR3 nucleotide sequence: TGTGCCAGCAGCGTTGGTTCCCCAGGTAGGGGTTATGAGACCCAGTACTTC.

This clonotype was recorded at least ten times. This chain uses TRBV9 with TRBJ2-1; D is unclear. The CDR3 has 12 amino acids. Trimming stripped 0 bases from V and 5 bases from J, with 3 bases between. Germline CDR1 SGDLS, CDR2 YYNGEE. CDR3 loop: CASSVENNEQFF. CDR3 DNA sequence: TGTGCCAGCAGCGTAGAGAACAATGAGCAGTTCTTC.

This clonotype was recorded many times. CDR3 sequence (DNA): TGTGCCAGCAGTCTTTCAGACAGGGCTGAAACGGAGACCCAGTACTTC. The encoded protein is CASSLSDRAETETQYF. The chain carries TRBV28 and TRBJ2-5, with 7 bases lining up with TRBD1. V gave up 5 bases and J gave up 5 bases; unmatched junction bases: 14. The CDR3 is 16 residues long. Germline V gene sequence: CDR1 MDHEN, CDR2 SYDVKM.

This clonotype was seen at least ten times. This chain links TRBV12-3 or TRBV12-4 with TRBJ2-7; 7 bases are a match to TRBD2. There are 13 residues in the CDR3. V dropped 6 bases and J dropped 2; count of bases not matched to a gene: 4. The CDR3 region is CASRLSGTYEQYF. The CDR3 nucleotides read TGTGCCAGCAGACTCAGCGGGACCTACGAGCAGTACTTC.

This clonotype appeared a few times. V is TRBV7-3 and J is TRBJ2-5, with 14 nucleotides matching TRBD2. The ends lost 5 bases at V and 2 bases at J; junction bases unmatched: 4. Looked up from germline, CDR1 is SGHTA and CDR2 is FQGTGA. The CDR3 totals 16 residues. For the CDR3, the DNA is TGTGCCAGCAGCCCCGGGACTAGCGGGGGACAAGAGACCCAGTACTTC. It yields the protein CASSPGTSGGQETQYF. Full variable domain (missing parts from reference TRBV7-3 and TRBJ2-5): GAGVSQTPSNKVTEKGKYVELRCDPISGHTALYWYRQSLGQGPEFLIYFQGTGAADDSGLPNDRFFAVRPEGSVSTLKIQRTERGDSAVYLCASSPGTSGGQETQYFGPGTRLLVL.

This clonotype was detected a few times. The V gene is TRBV28, the J gene TRBJ1-5, with D unresolved. The CDR3 extends over 16 amino acids. Germline CDR1 MDHEN, CDR2 SYDVKM. V lost 3 bases, J lost 4 bases, and 16 bases lay in between. The CDR3 DNA reads TGTGCCAGCAGTTTCATTGACAACATTGATAATCAGCCCCAGCATTTT. Translated: CASSFIDNIDNQPQHF. Full variable domain (outside the CDR3, taken from reference TRBV28 and TRBJ1-5): DVKVTQSSRYLVKRTGEKVFLECVQDMDHENMFWYRQDPGLGLRLIYFSYDVKMKEKGDIPEGYSVSREKKERFSLILESASTNQTSMYLCASSFIDNIDNQPQHFGDGTRLSIL.

The genes are TRBV4-1 and TRBJ2-3, with 12 bases matching TRBD2. The CDR3 runs to 17 residues. The trim removed 4 bases at V and 0 bases at J, leaving 5 bases unmatched. Germline V gene lookup returns CDR1 MGHRA and CDR2 YSYEKL. CDR3 in DNA: TGCGCCAGCAGCCCTTGGACTAGCGGGACGAGCACAGATACGCAGTATTTT. Amino acid sequence: CASSPWTSGTSTDTQYF.

The rearrangement uses TRBV6-1 and TRBJ1-1; 9 bases are a match to TRBD1. Germline V gene data show CDR1 as MNHNS and CDR2 as SASEGT. V lost 0 bases and J lost 0; bases outside the gene matches: 2. This CDR3 region has 16 residues. Here the CDR3 reads CASSEAGTGLNTEAFF. The DNA for the CDR3 is TGTGCCAGCAGTGAAGCAGGGACAGGGCTGAACACTGAAGCTTTCTTT.

This chain connects TRBV5-8 to TRBJ1-2, with TRBD1 matching over 8 bases. The CDR3 is 13 amino acids. The germline V gene encodes CDR1 SGHTS and CDR2 YDEGEE. V dropped 2 bases and J dropped 8; count of bases not matched to a gene: 5. The CDR3 spells CASSLEQGDGYTF. CDR3 DNA: TGTGCCAGCAGCTTAGAACAGGGGGACGGCTACACCTTC.

V is TRBV12-3 or TRBV12-4 and J is TRBJ2-2; D ambiguous. This CDR3 has 15 residues. V shed 1 base and J shed 2 bases, with 8 bases lying between them. The DNA of the CDR3 is TGTGCCAGCAGTTTAGTGCCAGGAAACACCGGGGAGCTGTTTTTT. It codes for CASSLVPGNTGELFF.

The chain employs TRBV20-1 and TRBJ2-7; D is unresolved. Trimming removed 2 bases from V and 4 bases from J, with 6 bases in between. Germline CDR1 is DFQATT and CDR2 is SNEGSKA (reference sequence). The CDR3 length is 11 residues. CDR3 sequence: CSARYQYEQYF. The DNA of the CDR3 is TGCAGTGCTAGATATCAGTACGAGCAGTACTTC.

This chain uses TRBV5-1 with TRBJ2-1, with 7 bases fitting TRBD2. Trimming at V came to 4 bases and at J to 10 bases, leaving 8 bases not matched to a gene. The germline V gene has CDR1 SGHRS and CDR2 YFSETQ. The CDR3 consists of 13 residues. The DNA of the CDR3 is TGCGCCAGCAGCCCTCGGGGGGACGGAGAGCAGTTCTTC. This gives the protein CASSPRGDGEQFF.

The rearrangement links TRBV2 to TRBJ2-1; 8 nucleotides line up with TRBD2. CDR3 length: 14 residues. The V and J ends lost 1 base and 7 bases, in that order; junction bases with no gene match: 3. Looked up from germline, CDR1 is SNHLY and CDR2 is FYNNEI. CDR3 amino acids: CASSEGLALNEQFF. In DNA form, the CDR3 reads TGTGCCAGCAGTGAAGGACTAGCGTTAAATGAGCAGTTCTTC. Full variable domain (outside the CDR3, taken from reference TRBV2 and TRBJ2-1): EPEVTQTPSHQVTQMGQEVILRCVPISNHLYFYWYRQILGQKVEFLVSFYNNEISEKSEIFDDQFSVERPDGSNFTLKIRSTKLEDSAMYFCASSEGLALNEQFFGPGTRLTVL.

This clonotype has ten or more counts. CDR3 DNA sequence: TGCGCCAGCAGCTTAGGAACAGGGTTTGAAGCTTTCTTT. Translation: CASSLGTGFEAFF. The chain is built from TRBV5-1 and TRBJ1-1, with D possibly TRBD1 on 6 matching bases. This CDR3 is built from 13 residues. Germline lookup yields CDR1 SGHRS and CDR2 YFSETQ. The V end lost 2 bases, the J end lost 7 bases, and 12 bases lay between the germline ends.